These 26 T cell receptor beta chains were sequenced from one sample in a study of identical twins. Via MiXCR, TCRdb re-called the 5' RACE reads, giving one row per CDR3 protein. The sample shows some 1,700,000 distinct CDR3 sequences, around a third of them seen only once. Source material: cord blood. The receptors were sampled from a newborn girl in good health.

This clonotype was counted a few times. The V call is TRBV4-2, the J call TRBJ2-7; no clear D. Deletions cut 0 bases from V and 0 bases from J, with 6 bases between. CDR1 is LGHNA and CDR2 is YNFKEQ in the germline V gene. This CDR3 is 14 amino acids long. The CDR3 DNA is TGTGCCAGCAGCCAAGAAGCCCTCTCCTACGAGCAGTACTTC. It encodes CASSQEALSYEQYF.

This clonotype was seen only a few times. The chain is built from TRBV29-1 and TRBJ1-2; possibly TRBD1 for D (5 bases). Germline V gene lookup returns CDR1 SQVTM and CDR2 ANQGSEA. This CDR3 has 14 amino acids. V lost 0 bases to trimming and J lost 4 bases, with 12 bases between them. The CDR3 coding sequence is TGCAGCGTTGAAGATCAAGGGGCGGGCTATGGCTACACCTTC. Amino acid sequence: CSVEDQGAGYGYTF.

V and J are TRBV29-1 and TRBJ2-1; tentative D call: TRBD2 (5 bases). The J call is uncertain, as TRBJ2-7 better fits the DNA end. There are 12 residues in the CDR3. Germline assignment: CDR1 SQVTM and CDR2 ANQGSEA. As DNA, the CDR3 is TGCAGCGCTCCCGGACTTAACAATGAGCAGTACTTC. It translates to CSAPGLNNEQYF.

V usage is TRBV20-1 and J usage is TRBJ2-5; 9 nucleotides agree with TRBD1. The DNA end is a closer match to TRBJ2-7, so the J assignment may be wrong. This CDR3 contains 12 residues. Germline lookup yields CDR1 DFQATT and CDR2 SNEGSKA (reference sequence). The CDR3: CSAPGQGFEQYF. The CDR3 DNA reads TGCAGTGCGCCGGGACAGGGCTTCGAGCAGTACTTC.

This clonotype was counted between two and nine times. This chain links TRBV6-1 with TRBJ2-1; D may be TRBD1 (5 bases). The CDR3 consists of 14 residues. The germline V gene has CDR1 MNHNS and CDR2 SASEGT. The ends were cut back, 5 bases at V and 5 bases at J, with 13 bases in the middle. This chain's CDR3 is CASSRQQAHNEQFF. Written as DNA, the CDR3 is TGTGCCAGCAGTAGACAACAGGCGCACAATGAGCAGTTCTTC.

This clonotype appeared a few times. The rearrangement joins TRBV7-9 to TRBJ1-5, with no clear D. The CDR3 contains 12 residues. The V end lost 5 bases, the J end lost 6 bases, and 8 bases lay between the germline ends. The germline CDR1 and CDR2 sequences are SEHNR and FQNEAQ (reference sequence). CDR3 residues: CASSEPGQPQHF. In DNA, the CDR3 is TGTGCCAGCAGCGAGCCTGGTCAGCCCCAGCATTTT.

The V call is TRBV20-1, the J call TRBJ1-6; a possible D gene is TRBD1 (5 bases). This CDR3 spans 15 amino acids. From germline, CDR1 is DFQATT and CDR2 SNEGSKA (reference sequence). The DNA for the CDR3 is TGCAGCCTAAAAACAGGCTTCTCCTATAATTCACCCCTCCACTTT. The encoded protein is CSLKTGFSYNSPLHF.

This clonotype was counted at least ten times. The chain combines TRBV5-1 with TRBJ2-1; D may be TRBD2 (7 bases). Trimming cost V 0 bases and J 5 bases, with 9 bases left between them. CDR1 and CDR2 from the germline V gene are SGHRS and YFSETQ. This CDR3 is built from 14 residues. The CDR3 DNA follows: TGCGCCAGCAGCTTGGAGGGGGGGAACAATGAGCAGTTCTTC. Its protein is CASSLEGGNNEQFF.

The V gene is TRBV6-6, the J gene TRBJ2-1; maybe TRBD1 (6 bases). Germline V gene lookup returns CDR1 MNHNY and CDR2 SVGAGI (reference sequence). The CDR3 sequence is 15 residues long. Trimming took off 2 bases at V and 3 bases at J, with 11 bases between the two ends. CDR3 loop: CASSYGQGLYNEQFF. Here the CDR3 DNA reads TGTGCCAGCAGTTACGGTCAGGGGCTCTACAATGAGCAGTTCTTC.

The chain is built from TRBV28 and TRBJ2-3, with 8 bases that match TRBD2. Germline loops: CDR1 MDHEN, CDR2 SYDVKM. J lost 0 bases, V lost 6 bases, and 5 bases had no gene match. This CDR3 contains 15 residues. For the CDR3, the DNA is TGTGCCAGCAGGTCACCTAGCGGGAGCACAGATACGCAGTATTTT. It yields the protein CASRSPSGSTDTQYF.

The chain is built from TRBV13 and TRBJ2-2; TRBD1 agrees at 8 bases. CDR1 and CDR2 (germline): PRHDT, FYEKMQ (reference sequence). The V gene end was trimmed by 2 bases and the J gene end by 0 bases; junction bases not matched to a gene: 11. This CDR3 comprises 19 residues. The CDR3 reads CASSLPYVTGVANTGELFF. Here the CDR3 DNA reads TGTGCCAGCAGCTTACCCTACGTGACAGGGGTAGCGAACACCGGGGAGCTGTTTTTT.

The chain joins TRBV13 to TRBJ2-3, with 12 bases identical to TRBD2. The germline V gene has CDR1 PRHDT and CDR2 FYEKMQ (reference sequence). The CDR3 is made up of 16 amino acids. The J segment lost 8 bases and the V segment lost 3 bases, leaving 9 bases of the junction unmatched. CDR3 coding DNA: TGTGCCAGCAGCTTCTCTAGCGGGGGGGCCTTTAGTACGCAGTATTTT. As protein: CASSFSSGGAFSTQYF.

This clonotype was observed at least ten times. The chain combines TRBV4-1 with TRBJ2-1; 7 nucleotides match TRBD1. The CDR3 has 14 residues. CDR1 MGHRA and CDR2 YSYEKL come from the germline V gene. Trimming cost V 2 bases and J 4 bases; bases outside gene matches: 2. The CDR3 DNA reads TGCGCCAGCAGCCAAAGACAGGGTTACAATGAGCAGTTCTTC. Amino acids: CASSQRQGYNEQFF.

The V and J genes are TRBV12-3 or TRBV12-4 and TRBJ2-2; D may match TRBD1 or TRBD2 (6 bases each). The CDR3 extends over 16 amino acids. V was shortened by 6 bases and J by 4 bases, with 18 bases between the two germline ends. The chain's CDR3 is CASSLPRRGRTGELFF. DNA of the CDR3: TGTGCCAGCAGCTTGCCCCGCCGGGGGCGCACCGGGGAGCTGTTTTTT.

This clonotype was observed a handful of times. This chain uses TRBV28 with TRBJ2-3, with TRBD2 matching over 8 bases. After removal of 5 bases from V and 3 bases from J, the junction contained 10 bases not matched to a gene. Germline CDR1 reads MDHEN; CDR2 reads SYDVKM. The CDR3 is 16 residues long. The CDR3 loop reads CASSTGGPLATDTQYF. CDR3 DNA: TGTGCCAGCAGTACGGGAGGGCCATTAGCAACAGATACGCAGTATTTT.

This chain connects TRBV6-6 to TRBJ1-4; TRBD1 aligns across 9 bases. Germline assignment: CDR1 MNHNY and CDR2 SVGAGI (reference sequence). CDR3 length equals 15 residues. After removal of 4 bases from V and 6 bases from J, the junction contained 6 bases not matched to a gene. CDR3 protein: CASSSATGGHEKLFF. The CDR3 coding sequence is TGTGCCAGCAGTTCGGCGACAGGGGGGCATGAAAAACTGTTTTTT.

In regard to this clonotype: This sequence may be a read error, since a much larger clone differs from it by one base. This rearrangement joins TRBV29-1 to TRBJ2-5; D uncertain. Trimming shortened V by 3 bases and J by 1 base, and 9 bases separated the two germline ends. This CDR3 region has 13 residues. Per the germline V gene, CDR1 is SQVTM and CDR2 is ANQGSEA. The CDR3 DNA follows: TGCAGCGTTGATGGGCCCCGCCAAGAGACCCAGTACTTC. Its protein is CSVDGPRQETQYF.

There are a few counts of this clonotype. The rearrangement links TRBV7-9 to TRBJ2-5, with TRBD1 identical over 9 bases. With V trimmed by 1 base and J by 0 bases, 6 bases remained unmatched. Germline CDR1 SEHNR, CDR2 FQNEAQ (reference sequence). The CDR3 loop spans 17 amino acids. As DNA, the CDR3 is TGTGCCAGCAGCTTAGTCGACGGACAGGGGTACCAAGAGACCCAGTACTTC. This gives the protein CASSLVDGQGYQETQYF.

The J gene is TRBJ2-7, the V gene TRBV20-1, with TRBD1 identical over 11 bases. The CDR3 has 14 amino acids. The V segment lost 1 base and the J segment 3 bases; nucleotides outside the gene matches: 2. Per the germline V gene, CDR1 is DFQATT and CDR2 is SNEGSKA (reference sequence). The CDR3 reads CSARGGTGGYEQYF. The DNA of the CDR3 is TGCAGTGCTAGAGGGGGGACAGGGGGCTACGAGCAGTACTTC.

A few counts support this clonotype. The chain joins TRBV5-1 to TRBJ2-5; unclear D gene. The V gene lost 1 base and the J gene lost 1 base, with 11 bases spanning the gap. The germline V gene has CDR1 SGHRS and CDR2 YFSETQ. This CDR3 contains 15 residues. Here the CDR3 DNA reads TGCGCCAGCAGCTTGCTCCCCGCCCGCCAAGAGACCCAGTACTTC. Protein: CASSLLPARQETQYF.

This clonotype appeared a few times. V is TRBV18 and J is TRBJ1-3; D uncertain. The germline CDR1 and CDR2 sequences are KGHSH and LQKENI. Trimming took off 1 base at V and 1 base at J, with 5 bases between the two ends. This CDR3 region has 14 residues. The CDR3 DNA reads as TGTGCCAGCTCACCACAGGGTTCTGGAAACACCATATATTTT. Translation: CASSPQGSGNTIYF.

This clonotype occurred a few times. The V gene is TRBV24-1, the J gene TRBJ2-1, with a tentative D call TRBD1 (5 bases). Trimming pared 1 base from V and 6 bases from J, leaving 9 bases between. Germline CDR1 and CDR2: KGHDR and SFDVKD. The CDR3 covers 14 residues. The CDR3 loop reads CATSDLSRGNEQFF. The CDR3 coding sequence is TGTGCCACCAGTGATTTATCTAGGGGCAATGAGCAGTTCTTC.

The V and J genes are TRBV4-2 and TRBJ2-3; the match to TRBD2 covers 8 bases. CDR1 and CDR2 (germline): LGHNA, YNFKEQ. The junction had 9 bases not matched to a gene; V was cut back by 3 bases and J by 4 bases. This CDR3 spans 16 amino acids. CDR3 protein: CASSQSREGLADTQYF. Here the CDR3 DNA reads TGTGCCAGCAGCCAGTCCCGGGAGGGCCTCGCAGATACGCAGTATTTT.

The chain uses TRBV25-1 and TRBJ1-1; D may be TRBD1 (6 bases). Germline-derived CDR1 and CDR2 are MGHDK and SYGVNS. V lost 4 bases and J lost 1, with 19 bases in between. The CDR3 is made up of 17 amino acids. The CDR3 sequence is CASSVGLTGRANTEAFF. The CDR3 DNA follows: TGTGCCAGCAGTGTGGGACTCACAGGGCGGGCGAACACTGAAGCTTTCTTT. Full variable domain (missing parts from reference TRBV25-1 and TRBJ1-1): EADIYQTPRYLVIGTGKKITLECSQTMGHDKMYWYQQDPGMELHLIHYSYGVNSTEKGDLSSESTVSRIRTEHFPLTLESARPSHTSQYLCASSVGLTGRANTEAFFGQGTRLTVV.

In nucleotides, the CDR3 is TGTGCCAGCAGTTTTCACCAGGCCGACACAGATACGCAGTATTTT. It encodes CASSFHQADTDTQYF. The chain couples TRBV12-3 or TRBV12-4 to TRBJ2-3, with D hard to call. This CDR3 spans 15 amino acids. The germline V and J ends were trimmed by 3 bases and 2 bases, with 12 bases remaining between them.

Many counts were recorded for this clonotype. The genes are TRBV6-5 and TRBJ2-1; D is perhaps TRBD1 (5 bases). Trimming removed 2 bases at V and 4 bases at J, with 6 bases between. The germline gives CDR1 MNHEY, CDR2 SVGAGI. The CDR3 spans 13 residues. The CDR3 here is CASSYGQYNEQFF. The CDR3 DNA is TGTGCCAGCAGTTACGGACAATACAATGAGCAGTTCTTC.